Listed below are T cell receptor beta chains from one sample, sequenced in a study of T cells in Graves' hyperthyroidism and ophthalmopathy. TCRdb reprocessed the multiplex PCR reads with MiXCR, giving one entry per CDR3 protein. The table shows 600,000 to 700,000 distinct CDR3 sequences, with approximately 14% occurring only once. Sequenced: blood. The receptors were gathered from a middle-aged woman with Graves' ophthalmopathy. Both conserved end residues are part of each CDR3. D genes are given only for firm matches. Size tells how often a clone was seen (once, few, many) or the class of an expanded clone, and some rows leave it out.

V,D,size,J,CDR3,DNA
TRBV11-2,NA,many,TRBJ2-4,CASSLVVNIQYF,TGTGCCAGCAGCTTAGTGGTAAACATTCAGTACTTC
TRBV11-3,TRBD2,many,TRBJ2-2,CASSSRTSGRGTGELFF,TGTGCCAGCAGCTCCCGGACTAGCGGGAGAGGGACCGGGGAGCTGTTTTTT
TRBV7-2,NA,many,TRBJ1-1,CASGDPGSAEAFF,TGTGCCAGCGGAGACCCAGGGAGCGCTGAAGCTTTCTTT
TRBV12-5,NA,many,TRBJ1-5,CASALGRSDQPQHF,TGTGCTAGTGCCTTGGGCAGGAGTGATCAGCCCCAGCATTTT
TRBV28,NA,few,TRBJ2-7,CASSLSNLGGGREPYEQYF,TGTGCCAGCAGTTTATCCAACCTGGGGGGGGGGCGCGAGCCCTACGAGCAGTACTTC
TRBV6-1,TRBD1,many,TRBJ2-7,CATTTGQGPYEQYF,TGTGCCACCACCACGGGACAGGGCCCCTACGAGCAGTACTTC
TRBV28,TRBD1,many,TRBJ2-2,CASSPRGRGELFF,TGTGCCAGCAGTCCTAGGGGGCGCGGGGAGCTGTTTTTT
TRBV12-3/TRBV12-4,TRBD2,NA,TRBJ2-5,CASSFWASGKETQYF,TGTGCCAGCAGTTTTTGGGCTAGCGGAAAAGAGACCCAGTACTTC
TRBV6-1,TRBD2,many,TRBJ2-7,CASSEWVAGVMYEQYF,TGTGCCAGCAGTGAGTGGGTAGCGGGAGTGATGTACGAGCAGTACTTC
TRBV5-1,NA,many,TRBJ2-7,CASSTERDEQYF,TGCGCCAGCAGCACAGAGCGGGACGAGCAGTACTTC
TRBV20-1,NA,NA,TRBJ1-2,CSARPTWGYTF,TGCAGTGCTAGACCTACCTGGGGCTACACCTTC
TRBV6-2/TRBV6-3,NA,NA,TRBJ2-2,CASSLIQVRDGELLF,TGTGCCAGCAGCCTCATACAGGTCCGCGACGGGGAGCTGCTTTTT
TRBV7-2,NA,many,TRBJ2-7,CASSSRGLSSYEQYF,TGTGCCAGCAGCTCTCGGGGTCTTAGCTCCTACGAGCAGTACTTC
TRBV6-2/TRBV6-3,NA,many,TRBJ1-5,CASSPFLRQPQHF,TGTGCCAGCAGTCCCTTTTTGAGGCAGCCCCAGCATTTT
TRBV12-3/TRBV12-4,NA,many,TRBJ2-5,CASGLVAGETQYF,TGTGCCAGCGGTTTGGTGGCGGGAGAGACCCAGTACTTC
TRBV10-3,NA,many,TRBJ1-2,CATYAESDGYTF,TGTGCCACGTACGCGGAAAGTGATGGCTACACCTTC
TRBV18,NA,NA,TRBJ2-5,CASSPANREETQYF,TGTGCCAGCTCACCCGCAAACAGGGAAGAGACCCAGTACTTC
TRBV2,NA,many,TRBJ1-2,CASSEEGVAGGYTF,TGTGCCAGCAGTGAGGAGGGGGTGGCTGGTGGCTACACCTTC
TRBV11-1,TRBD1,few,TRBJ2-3,CASSLGQGRPTDTQYF,TGTGCCAGCAGCTTAGGACAGGGACGTCCCACAGATACGCAGTATTTT
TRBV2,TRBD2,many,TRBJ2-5,CASSDVLAYQETQYF,TGTGCCAGCAGTGACGTACTAGCGTATCAAGAGACCCAGTACTTC
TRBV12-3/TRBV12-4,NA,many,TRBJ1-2,CASSLKGERLNYGYTF,TGTGCCAGCAGTTTAAAGGGCGAAAGACTTAACTATGGCTACACCTTC
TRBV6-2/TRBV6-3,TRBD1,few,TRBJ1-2,CASSYVQGGQLIHYDYTF,TGTGCCAGCAGTTACGTCCAGGGGGGGCAGCTGATACACTATGACTACACCTTC